A single sample gave rise to the 8 T cell receptor beta chains below, sequenced in a study of blood T cells in healthy people across ages. Alongside a J-beta primer mix, a sample-barcoded 5' primer served in a second PCR lasting about 7 to 11 cycles. TCRdb re-called the 5' RACE reads through MiXCR, storing one row per CDR3 protein. The top ten hold 9.4% of the sample, which has hundreds of thousands of distinct CDR3 sequences, 20% to 25% seen once. These data are also associated with another study on T cells of mothers and their children.

The sequenced material came from blood. The receptors were gathered from a boy younger than 18 in good health.

The chain recombines TRBV20-1 with TRBJ2-5; 12 bases line up with TRBD1. This CDR3 region has 15 residues. CDR1 is DFQATT and CDR2 is SNEGSKA in the germline V gene (reference sequence). Germline trimming cut 6 bases from V and 3 bases from J; bases unmatched to any gene: 8. The CDR3 region is CSAGTGGILEETQYF. The CDR3 DNA reads as TGCAGTGCAGGGACAGGGGGCATACTAGAAGAGACCCAGTACTTC.

This clonotype occurred a few times. This chain connects TRBV6-2 or TRBV6-3 to TRBJ2-7; a weak D match, TRBD1 (6 bases). The V gene lost 7 bases and the J gene lost 3 bases, with 13 bases spanning the gap. The CDR3 is 13 amino acids. Germline V gene lookup returns CDR1 MNHEY and CDR2 SVGEGT. CDR3 amino acids: CASTTDSYYEQYF. In DNA form, the CDR3 reads TGTGCCAGCACCACGGACAGTTACTACGAGCAGTACTTC.

This clonotype was seen a handful of times. The CDR3 protein is CASSQPGLGETQYF. CDR3 DNA: TGTGCCAGCAGCCAACCGGGACTAGGGGAGACCCAGTACTTC. The rearrangement uses TRBV3-1 and TRBJ2-5; 8 bases agree with TRBD2. J was trimmed by 5 bases and V by 2 bases; bases with no gene match: 4. This CDR3 has 14 residues. Germline V gene lookup returns CDR1 LGHDT and CDR2 YNNKEL (reference sequence).

As DNA, the CDR3 is TGCGCCAGCAGCCCCCCCAGCGAAAAACTGTTTTTT. This encodes CASSPPSEKLFF. The chain links TRBV5-1 to TRBJ1-4; no clear D gene. Germline V gene sequence: CDR1 SGHRS, CDR2 YFSETQ. This CDR3 has 12 amino acids. The V gene lost 4 bases and the J gene lost 8 bases, with 9 bases spanning the gap. Based on the CDR3 plus reference TRBV5-1 and TRBJ1-4, the full variable domain is KAGVTQTPRYLIKTRGQQVTLSCSPISGHRSVSWYQQTPGQGLQFLFEYFSETQRNKGNFPGRFSGRQFSNSRSEMNVSTLELGDSALYLCASSPPSEKLFFGSGTQLSVL.

The chain has TRBV11-2 and TRBJ2-3, with 8 nucleotides matching TRBD2. The V gene's germline CDR1 is SGHAT and CDR2 FQNNGV. The CDR3 has 16 residues. The junction had 9 bases not matched to a gene; V was cut back by 5 bases and J by 2 bases. DNA for the CDR3: TGTGCCAGCAGCCCACCCCAAGCGGGGGACACAGATACGCAGTATTTT. It codes for CASSPPQAGDTDTQYF.

The CDR3 sequence: CASGHEQYF. DNA for the CDR3: TGTGCCAGCGGGCACGAGCAGTACTTC. The chain recombines TRBV7-9 with TRBJ2-7; D gene ambiguous. Germline assignment: CDR1 SEHNR and CDR2 FQNEAQ (reference sequence). V was shortened by 8 bases and J by 5 bases, with 4 bases between the two germline ends. This CDR3 spans 9 amino acids.

V is TRBV29-1 and J is TRBJ2-7; 9 bases match TRBD1. From germline, CDR1 is SQVTM and CDR2 ANQGSEA. The CDR3 has 13 residues. Trimming took 4 bases from V and 6 from J; bases not matched to a gene: 7. DNA of the CDR3: TGCAGCGTTGGCCCCGCGACAGGGGGCGAGCAGTACTTC. Its protein product is CSVGPATGGEQYF.

The J gene is TRBJ1-5, the V gene TRBV2; 7 bases agree with TRBD1. The CDR3 is 14 amino acids. CDR1 and CDR2 from the germline V gene are SNHLY and FYNNEI. The ends lost 4 bases at V and 5 bases at J; junction bases unmatched: 5. Here the CDR3 DNA reads TGTGCCAGCAGTGCTCCGGACAGGTATCAGCCCCAGCATTTT. Translation gives CASSAPDRYQPQHF.